Sequencing of this T cell receptor beta chain was carried out in a study of blood T cell repertoires in COVID-19. This study enrolled people aged roughly 18 to 89 from around 26 US geographic areas. Each participant's cohort was designated according to participant-reported clinical history. Recovered status in Cohort 3 required two negative PCRs, clearance, or symptom resolution. The germline gives CDR1 ENHRY, CDR2 SYGVKD. Unmatched junction bases numbered 6, after V lost 11 bases and J lost 0 bases. The CDR3 consists of 14 residues. Original data processing: The assay estimated nucleated cells by amplifying reference gene primers. Here immunoSEQ multiplex PCR was the method, and the copy in TCRdb shows in-frame clones only, minus some. The DNA gave D and trimming, while V, J and clone size come from that table. The sample comprises 350,000 to 550,000 clones, roughly nine tenths of which are singletons, and roughly 1.1% rests with the top ten.

Sequenced material: PBMCs or T cells enriched from blood (not recorded which). The chain has TRBV10-3 and TRBJ1-3; TRBD1 matches at 8 bases. The TCR originated in a man aged 25 to 45 who had recovered from COVID-19. The CDR3 DNA sequence: TGTGCCCTACGACAGGGGAACTCTGGAAACACCATATATTTT. Protein product: CALRQGNSGNTIYF.